This T cell receptor beta chain was documented in a study of CD8+CD57+ T cells in acquired aplastic anemia. Study in general: The study obtained an average of around 2.9 ug of DNA from sorted CD4+ and CD8+ cells.

Study findings and constraints: Patients and controls shared twenty-nine CD8+ CDR3 sequences, which appeared highly expressed in patients and within their immunodominant clones.

TCR beta VDJ combinations and CDR3 sequences were profiled from genomic DNA. TCRdb re-derived calls from the reads in MiXCR, one entry per CDR3 protein. The table has around 68,000 distinct CDR3 sequences, around half seen once. Concerning this clonotype: Its cognate antigen is unknown.

CDR1 is DFQATT and CDR2 is SNEGSKA in the germline V gene (reference sequence). V lost 8 bases to trimming and J lost 4 bases, with 20 bases between them. The CDR3 runs to 14 residues. The clonotype was recovered from a human donor in good health, serving as a control. The sample was sorted CD4+, CD8+, or CD8+CD57+ T cells (not recorded which) from PBMCs. The chain has TRBV20-1 and TRBJ1-1, with a weak D call TRBD1 (6 bases). CDR3 in DNA: TGCAGTACCGCCCCCCTACAGGGTGTCACTGAAGCTTTCTTT. Amino acids: CSTAPLQGVTEAFF.